A single sample is the source of the 11 T cell receptor beta chains below, sequenced in a study of technical replicates of blood from a handful of donors. TCRdb's table, derived via immunoSEQ multiplex PCR, lists solely in-frame clones and lacks some. The sample includes some 100,000 clones, 96% of them seen just once. What was sequenced was T cells isolated from PBMCs. The source is a human donor in good health.

The chain links TRBV6-5 to TRBJ1-2; D is unresolved. CDR1 is MNHEY and CDR2 is SVGAGI in the germline V gene. The V end was cut by 2 bases, the J end by 3 bases, with 7 bases between. CDR3 length: 13 amino acids. Here the CDR3 DNA reads TGTGCCAGCAGTTACGGGAGGGACTATGGCTACACCTTC. It codes for CASSYGRDYGYTF.

The genes are TRBV5-5 and TRBJ2-3; D might be TRBD2 (5 bases). Per the germline V gene, CDR1 is SGHKS and CDR2 is YYEKEE (reference sequence). This CDR3 region has 15 residues. Trimming removed 5 bases at V and 0 bases at J, with 13 bases between. CDR3 sequence reads: CASREGLTSTDTQYF. DNA for the CDR3: TGTGCCAGCAGGGAAGGACTGACAAGCACAGATACGCAGTATTTT.

This chain uses TRBV7-9 with TRBJ2-7; D is perhaps TRBD1 (5 bases). Germline CDR1 reads SEHNR; CDR2 reads FQNEAQ (reference sequence). The V end was cut by 6 bases, the J end by 2 bases, with 17 bases between. The CDR3 spans 15 residues. The CDR3 is CASSNLQTVTYEQYF. CDR3 nucleotide sequence: TGTGCCAGCAGTAACCTCCAGACAGTTACCTACGAGCAGTACTTC.

J is TRBJ2-5 and V is TRBV9; D might be TRBD2 (7 bases). The CDR3 has 14 amino acids. Germline V lookup: CDR1 SGDLS, CDR2 YYNGEE. Trimming removed 0 bases from V and 5 bases from J, with 11 bases in between. Here the CDR3 DNA reads TGTGCCAGCAGCGTAGAGGGGGGGCGTGAGACCCAGTACTTC. This translates into CASSVEGGRETQYF. The variable domain in full, completed from reference TRBV9 and TRBJ2-5, reads DSGVTQTPKHLITATGQRVTLRCSPRSGDLSVYWYQQSLDQGLQFLIQYYNGEERAKGNILERFSAQQFPDLHSELNLSSLELGDSALYFCASSVEGGRETQYFGPGTRLLVL.

This clone was seen a single time. V and J are TRBV19 and TRBJ1-2; 7 bases are shared with TRBD1. Trimming at V came to 2 bases and at J to 6 bases, leaving 9 bases not matched to a gene. This CDR3 contains 15 residues. In germline, CDR1 is LNHDA, CDR2 SQIVND (reference sequence). The DNA of the CDR3 is TGTGCCAGTAGTATAAGACAGGGCCTTCGGGATGGCTACACCTTC. Residues: CASSIRQGLRDGYTF.

The CDR3, as DNA: TGTGCCAGCTCACCCAGGGGGCTACGGACCGTGAACACTGAAGCTTTCTTT. It codes for CASSPRGLRTVNTEAFF. The V gene is TRBV18, the J gene TRBJ1-1; TRBD1 agrees at 8 bases. In germline, CDR1 is KGHSH, CDR2 LQKENI. The length of the CDR3 is 17 residues. The trim removed 3 bases at V and 0 bases at J, leaving 9 bases unmatched.

The rearrangement uses TRBV27 and TRBJ2-7, with 7 bases lining up with TRBD2. Germline V CDR1 and CDR2: MNHEY, SMNVEV (reference sequence). There are 12 residues in the CDR3. With 3 bases clipped from V and 6 bases from J, the junction kept 2 bases outside the gene matches. Here the CDR3 reads CASSFPGGEQYF. The DNA of the CDR3 is TGTGCCAGCAGTTTCCCGGGGGGCGAGCAGTACTTC.

For the CDR3, the DNA is TGTGCCAGCAGTGTCGACAGGGGAGCGGTGTATGGCTACACCTTC. Amino acids: CASSVDRGAVYGYTF. The genes are TRBV27 and TRBJ1-2, with 8 bases fitting TRBD1. Germline-derived CDR1 and CDR2 are MNHEY and SMNVEV (reference sequence). V trimming: 5 bases; J trimming: 5 bases; junction bases outside the gene matches: 10. This CDR3 has 15 residues.

The gene calls are TRBV11-2 and TRBJ2-5, with 7 positions matching TRBD1. The J segment lost 4 bases and the V segment lost 3 bases, leaving 8 bases of the junction unmatched. The CDR3 is 15 residues long. Per germline, CDR1 SGHAT and CDR2 FQNNGV. CDR3 DNA: TGTGCCAGCAGCTTCCGGGACAGCTCTCCAGAGACCCAGTACTTC. This gives the protein CASSFRDSSPETQYF.

The rearrangement links TRBV7-9 to TRBJ2-1; 9 bases agree with TRBD1. The germline gives CDR1 SEHNR, CDR2 FQNEAQ (reference sequence). With 5 bases clipped from V and 7 bases from J, the junction kept 9 bases outside the gene matches. The CDR3 contains 15 residues. The CDR3 nucleotides are TGTGCCAGCAGCCCCGGGACAGGGCGGGATAATGAGCAGTTCTTC. Translation gives CASSPGTGRDNEQFF.

The chain uses TRBV7-6 and TRBJ1-2, with D possibly being TRBD1 (6 bases). Germline V lookup: CDR1 SGHVS, CDR2 FNYEAQ. The CDR3 has 18 residues. Trimming left V 5 bases short and J 4 bases short, with 26 bases between. CDR3 in DNA: TGTGCCAGCAGCCCAGGGCTCGGCAGGGAGGGGGACCTCTATGGCTACACCTTC. It translates to CASSPGLGREGDLYGYTF.